A few counts support the clone carrying this T cell receptor (beta chain). These data originate in a study of T cell responses to AZD1222 COVID-19 vaccine. The germline gives CDR1 MNHEY, CDR2 SMNVEV (reference sequence). V lost 6 bases, J lost 1 base, and 12 bases lay in between. CDR3 length: 14 residues. The table came from immunoSEQ multiplex PCR; TCRdb's copy has only in-frame clones and leaves some out. The sample includes over 150,000 clones, 90% of them seen just once. Source: peripheral blood, taken on day 0 of AZD1222 vaccination. The sequence came from an adult in good health. The chain links TRBV27 to TRBJ1-2, with D hard to call. CDR3 sequence (DNA): TGTGCCAGCAGCTGGAACGCCGATAACTATGGCTACACCTTC. Protein product: CASSWNADNYGYTF.